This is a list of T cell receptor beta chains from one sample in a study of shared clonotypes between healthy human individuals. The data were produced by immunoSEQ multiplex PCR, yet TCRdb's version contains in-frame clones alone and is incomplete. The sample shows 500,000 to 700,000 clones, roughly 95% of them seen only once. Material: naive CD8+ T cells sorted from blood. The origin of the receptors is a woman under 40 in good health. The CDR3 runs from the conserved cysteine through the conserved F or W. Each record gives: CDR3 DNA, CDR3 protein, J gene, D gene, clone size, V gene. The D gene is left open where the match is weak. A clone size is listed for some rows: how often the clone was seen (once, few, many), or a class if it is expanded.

CDR3 DNA: TGTGCCAGCAGTGAATATGAAGCAGCTTTCTTT
CDR3 protein: CASSEYEAAFF
J gene: TRBJ1-1
D gene: NA
clone size: NA
V gene: TRBV25-1

CDR3 DNA: TGTGCCAGCAGCCTCGACAATGAGCAGTTCTTC
CDR3 protein: CASSLDNEQFF
J gene: TRBJ2-1
D gene: NA
clone size: NA
V gene: TRBV5-4

CDR3 DNA: TGTGCCAGTAGTAGTCTGGGGGACCGGGGCTTACACGAGCAGTACTTC
CDR3 protein: CASSSLGDRGLHEQYF
J gene: TRBJ2-7
D gene: NA
clone size: NA
V gene: TRBV19

CDR3 DNA: TGTGCCAGCTCAGGTACAGGGCCCTCAGATACGCAGTATTTT
CDR3 protein: CASSGTGPSDTQYF
J gene: TRBJ2-3
D gene: NA
clone size: NA
V gene: TRBV18

CDR3 DNA: TGTGCCAGCAGTACCGGGACTAGCGGGAGGGGTGAGCAGTTCTTC
CDR3 protein: CASSTGTSGRGEQFF
J gene: TRBJ2-1
D gene: TRBD2
clone size: NA
V gene: TRBV27

CDR3 DNA: TGTGCCAGCAGCGTACAGGGGGCGGGCACCGGGGAGCTGTTTTTT
CDR3 protein: CASSVQGAGTGELFF
J gene: TRBJ2-2
D gene: TRBD1
clone size: once
V gene: TRBV13

CDR3 DNA: TGTGCCAGCAGTCCCTTAGAGACCACTGAAGCTTTCTTT
CDR3 protein: CASSPLETTEAFF
J gene: TRBJ1-1
D gene: NA
clone size: NA
V gene: TRBV6-5

CDR3 DNA: TGTGCCAGTAGAGCGGGAGGGCATGTTAATGAGCAGTTCTTC
CDR3 protein: CASRAGGHVNEQFF
J gene: TRBJ2-1
D gene: TRBD2
clone size: NA
V gene: TRBV27

CDR3 DNA: TGCGCCAGCAGCACCGGACCGGTTTCTGGAAACACCATATATTTT
CDR3 protein: CASSTGPVSGNTIYF
J gene: TRBJ1-3
D gene: NA
clone size: once
V gene: TRBV5-1

CDR3 DNA: TGTGCCAGCAGCCAAGAGGTGGGAGCGGTCTCCTACAATGAGCAGTTCTTC
CDR3 protein: CASSQEVGAVSYNEQFF
J gene: TRBJ2-1
D gene: NA
clone size: NA
V gene: TRBV14

CDR3 DNA: TGTGCCAGCAGCTGGACAGGGACAGATACGCAGTATTTT
CDR3 protein: CASSWTGTDTQYF
J gene: TRBJ2-3
D gene: TRBD1
clone size: NA
V gene: TRBV5-4

CDR3 DNA: TGTGCCAGCAGTCGACAGTTAGGGGACGCCACTGAAGCTTTCTTT
CDR3 protein: CASSRQLGDATEAFF
J gene: TRBJ1-1
D gene: NA
clone size: once
V gene: TRBV6-6

CDR3 DNA: TGTGCCAGCAGTCCCCTCGCCGGGGGGAAAGAGACCCAGTACTTC
CDR3 protein: CASSPLAGGKETQYF
J gene: TRBJ2-5
D gene: TRBD2
clone size: NA
V gene: TRBV6-6

CDR3 DNA: TGTGCCAGCAGCCTACCCACCCCCGGGCTAGCGGCCTACAATGAGCAGTTCTTC
CDR3 protein: CASSLPTPGLAAYNEQFF
J gene: TRBJ2-1
D gene: TRBD2
clone size: NA
V gene: TRBV27

CDR3 DNA: TGTGCCAGCACCCCCCGAAGCGGGGCCTACAATGAGCAGTTCTTC
CDR3 protein: CASTPRSGAYNEQFF
J gene: TRBJ2-1
D gene: TRBD2
clone size: NA
V gene: TRBV27

CDR3 DNA: TGTGCCAGCAGCAGAGCCGTCCGGACAGGCCTCACTGAAGCTTTCTTT
CDR3 protein: CASSRAVRTGLTEAFF
J gene: TRBJ1-1
D gene: TRBD1
clone size: NA
V gene: TRBV5-8

CDR3 DNA: TGTGCCAGCAGTTTGGATCGCCTTGGGGACACCGGGGAGCTGTTTTTT
CDR3 protein: CASSLDRLGDTGELFF
J gene: TRBJ2-2
D gene: NA
clone size: NA
V gene: TRBV27

CDR3 DNA: TGTGCCAGCAGTGAAACCTTGAACTACGAGCAGTACTTC
CDR3 protein: CASSETLNYEQYF
J gene: TRBJ2-7
D gene: NA
clone size: NA
V gene: TRBV2

CDR3 DNA: TGTGCCAGCAGCCCTTACCCAGGGGCACTCCACGAGCAGTACTTC
CDR3 protein: CASSPYPGALHEQYF
J gene: TRBJ2-7
D gene: NA
clone size: NA
V gene: TRBV28

CDR3 DNA: TGTGCCAGCAGCTATGGCGACCCCACGACATACGAGCAGTACTTC
CDR3 protein: CASSYGDPTTYEQYF
J gene: TRBJ2-7
D gene: NA
clone size: NA
V gene: TRBV11-3

CDR3 DNA: TGTGCCAGCAGTTTAGCCCGGACAGCCGTAGAGCAGTTCTTC
CDR3 protein: CASSLARTAVEQFF
J gene: TRBJ2-1
D gene: NA
clone size: NA
V gene: TRBV27

CDR3 DNA: TGCGCCAGCAGCTTTTGGGGGGTTGAAGCTTTCTTT
CDR3 protein: CASSFWGVEAFF
J gene: TRBJ1-1
D gene: NA
clone size: NA
V gene: TRBV5-1

CDR3 DNA: TGTGCCACCAGCAGAGAATGGGGCGGATTCTCCTACGAGCAGTACTTC
CDR3 protein: CATSREWGGFSYEQYF
J gene: TRBJ2-7
D gene: NA
clone size: NA
V gene: TRBV15

CDR3 DNA: TGTGCCAGCAGTTTATTGGGGAGCGCCTACGAGCAGTACTTC
CDR3 protein: CASSLLGSAYEQYF
J gene: TRBJ2-7
D gene: NA
clone size: NA
V gene: TRBV28

CDR3 DNA: TGTGCCAGCAGCCAAGGGATCTATGGCTACACCTTC
CDR3 protein: CASSQGIYGYTF
J gene: TRBJ1-2
D gene: NA
clone size: NA
V gene: TRBV14

CDR3 DNA: TGTGCCAGCAGCTTAGTGAGAGCAGATACGCAGTATTTT
CDR3 protein: CASSLVRADTQYF
J gene: TRBJ2-3
D gene: NA
clone size: NA
V gene: TRBV11-2

CDR3 DNA: TGTGCCAGCATCTCCTACAGGGAAGGCTACACCTTC
CDR3 protein: CASISYREGYTF
J gene: TRBJ1-2
D gene: NA
clone size: NA
V gene: TRBV6-1

CDR3 DNA: TGTGCCAGCAGCCCGACAGGGAGAGGCAATCAGCCCCAGCATTTT
CDR3 protein: CASSPTGRGNQPQHF
J gene: TRBJ1-5
D gene: TRBD1
clone size: NA
V gene: TRBV28

CDR3 DNA: TGTGCCAGCAGCGTAGAGGAGGAACAGGGAGCTTTCTTT
CDR3 protein: CASSVEEEQGAFF
J gene: TRBJ1-1
D gene: NA
clone size: few
V gene: TRBV9

CDR3 DNA: TGTGCCAGCAGCTTAGGGGTCGATGAGCAGTTCTTC
CDR3 protein: CASSLGVDEQFF
J gene: TRBJ2-1
D gene: NA
clone size: NA
V gene: TRBV5-6

CDR3 DNA: TGTGCCAGCAGCTTCGGACTAGCGGGAGGCCTAATGTACAATGAGCAGTTCTTC
CDR3 protein: CASSFGLAGGLMYNEQFF
J gene: TRBJ2-1
D gene: TRBD2
clone size: NA
V gene: TRBV7-8

CDR3 DNA: TGTGCCAGCAGTGAAAACAACAGGTGGTTCGATGGCTACACCTTC
CDR3 protein: CASSENNRWFDGYTF
J gene: TRBJ1-2
D gene: NA
clone size: NA
V gene: TRBV6-1

CDR3 DNA: TGCGCCAGCAGCCAAGACCCTGGTAGCTGGTCGGCTCAAGAGACCCAGTACTTC
CDR3 protein: CASSQDPGSWSAQETQYF
J gene: TRBJ2-5
D gene: NA
clone size: NA
V gene: TRBV4-1

CDR3 DNA: TGTGCCAGCAGCTTTGCCAGGTTTGATGAAGCTTTCTTT
CDR3 protein: CASSFARFDEAFF
J gene: TRBJ1-1
D gene: NA
clone size: NA
V gene: TRBV7-9

CDR3 DNA: TGTGCCAGCGGCCGGGACAGGGGTACATACGAGCAGTACTTC
CDR3 protein: CASGRDRGTYEQYF
J gene: TRBJ2-7
D gene: TRBD1
clone size: once
V gene: TRBV27

CDR3 DNA: TGTGCCTGGAGTGGTGGAGGGAGCAATCAGCCCCAGCATTTT
CDR3 protein: CAWSGGGSNQPQHF
J gene: TRBJ1-5
D gene: NA
clone size: NA
V gene: TRBV30

CDR3 DNA: TGTGCCAGCAATTTTGCGGGGGGGACAGGAAATCAGCCCCAGCATTTT
CDR3 protein: CASNFAGGTGNQPQHF
J gene: TRBJ1-5
D gene: TRBD1
clone size: NA
V gene: TRBV27

CDR3 DNA: TGTGCCAGTAGTACGGTTCCAGCGGGAGCCTACGAGCAGTACTTC
CDR3 protein: CASSTVPAGAYEQYF
J gene: TRBJ2-7
D gene: TRBD2
clone size: NA
V gene: TRBV19

CDR3 DNA: TGTGCCAGCAGCTCAGGGCTAGCCTCAGGCCTCTACAATGAGCAGTTCTTC
CDR3 protein: CASSSGLASGLYNEQFF
J gene: TRBJ2-1
D gene: NA
clone size: NA
V gene: TRBV11-3

CDR3 DNA: TGTGCCAGCACTATTAGCGGGACCGGGGCCTACGAGCAGTACTTC
CDR3 protein: CASTISGTGAYEQYF
J gene: TRBJ2-7
D gene: TRBD2
clone size: NA
V gene: TRBV5-5

CDR3 DNA: TGTGCCAGCAGTTTGGCCGGGACTAGCGGATACAATGAGCAGTTCTTC
CDR3 protein: CASSLAGTSGYNEQFF
J gene: TRBJ2-1
D gene: TRBD2
clone size: NA
V gene: TRBV27

CDR3 DNA: TGTGCCAGCAGCCCAGGGGGAGAAAAACTGTTTTTT
CDR3 protein: CASSPGGEKLFF
J gene: TRBJ1-4
D gene: TRBD1
clone size: NA
V gene: TRBV5-4

CDR3 DNA: TGTGCCAGCAGTGAACGGACAGGGGGCAGCTATGGCTACACCTTC
CDR3 protein: CASSERTGGSYGYTF
J gene: TRBJ1-2
D gene: TRBD1
clone size: NA
V gene: TRBV2

CDR3 DNA: TGTGCCAGCAGCCCCAGGGAGAGCTCCTACAATGAGCAGTTCTTC
CDR3 protein: CASSPRESSYNEQFF
J gene: TRBJ2-1
D gene: NA
clone size: NA
V gene: TRBV27

CDR3 DNA: TGTGCCAGCAGTTACTCGATGTTAGCGATCTCCTACGAGCAGTACTTC
CDR3 protein: CASSYSMLAISYEQYF
J gene: TRBJ2-7
D gene: NA
clone size: once
V gene: TRBV6-5

CDR3 DNA: TGCGCCAGCAGCCATACGGAAGACACTGAAGCTTTCTTT
CDR3 protein: CASSHTEDTEAFF
J gene: TRBJ1-1
D gene: NA
clone size: NA
V gene: TRBV4-1

CDR3 DNA: TGCAGCGTCTTGTCGGGACAGGGAACCGACGAGCAGTACTTC
CDR3 protein: CSVLSGQGTDEQYF
J gene: TRBJ2-7
D gene: TRBD1
clone size: NA
V gene: TRBV29-1